What follows is one T cell receptor (beta chain) and its context. What it binds is unknown. Germline V CDR1 and CDR2: MNHNS, SASEGT. Trimming removed 0 bases at V and 7 bases at J, with 19 bases between. The CDR3 consists of 17 residues. Time point specified: week 47, end of study. Doses consisted of 300 ug of mutant IDH1 20-mer peptide each, paired with topical imiquimod. This table comes from immunoSEQ multiplex PCR, and its TCRdb copy is limited to in-frame clones, with some not included. Altogether about 34,000 clones are present, 80% to 90% being singletons, with the ten largest covering about 12%. The sample originates from a study of a mutant IDH1 vaccine in newly diagnosed glioma.

This sample comprised PBMCs, obtained from a glioma patient whose treatment included an IDH1 peptide vaccine. The V call is TRBV6-1, the J call TRBJ2-1; D is perhaps TRBD1 (6 bases). This sequence was found in a woman aged 25 to 39 with glioma. The CDR3 DNA is TGTGCCAGCAGTGAAGCGCTTACACAGGGTTGGGGGAATGAGCAGTTCTTC. It is translated as CASSEALTQGWGNEQFF.